One sample yielded the 26 T cell receptor beta chains listed below, sequenced in a study of cytomegalovirus exposure and HLA in healthy donors. Clones were read by immunoSEQ multiplex PCR, and TCRdb kept only the in-frame ones, dropping some. The sample has approximately 98,000 clones, almost 96% seen once. Sequenced: PBMCs. These receptors originate from a woman aged 18-29 years in good health and CMV-seronegative.

The rearrangement uses TRBV18 and TRBJ2-3, with unresolved D. The germline gives CDR1 KGHSH, CDR2 LQKENI. This CDR3 spans 12 amino acids. V shed 3 bases and J shed 3 bases, with 4 bases lying between them. The CDR3 DNA reads TGTGCCAGCTCACCCTATACAGATACGCAGTATTTT. Protein: CASSPYTDTQYF.

This rearrangement joins TRBV5-1 to TRBJ2-7; TRBD2 agrees at 7 bases. V lost 2 bases and J lost 0; bases outside the gene matches: 2. Germline CDR1 reads SGHRS; CDR2 reads YFSETQ. CDR3 length equals 14 residues. The CDR3 DNA is TGCGCCAGCAGCTTTGGGGACTACTCCTACGAGCAGTACTTC. Its translation is CASSFGDYSYEQYF.

The chain carries TRBV5-1 and TRBJ2-1, with D unclear. Germline CDR1 and CDR2: SGHRS and YFSETQ. V was pared by 3 bases and J by 9 bases, with 7 bases between. There are 11 residues in the CDR3. The CDR3 here is CASSWSSEQFF. CDR3 bases: TGCGCCAGCAGCTGGTCCAGTGAGCAGTTCTTC.

The chain is built from TRBV5-4 and TRBJ2-3; the match to TRBD2 covers 10 bases. Germline V gene data show CDR1 as SGHNT and CDR2 as YYREEE (reference sequence). The CDR3 spans 18 residues. V shed 4 bases, J shed 3 bases, and the junction held 14 bases outside the gene matches. CDR3 DNA sequence: TGTGCCAGCAGCCCTTCAGCGGGGGGGGCTAGGTTAACAGATACGCAGTATTTT. It yields the protein CASSPSAGGARLTDTQYF.

This clone was counted a single time. The CDR3 nucleotides are TGCGCCAGCAGCCAAGAGGAGGCTAGCGGGGGGCAAGCCTACGAGCAGTACTTC. Translating gives CASSQEEASGGQAYEQYF. The gene calls are TRBV4-1 and TRBJ2-7; 11 bases fit TRBD2. The ends lost 0 bases at V and 2 bases at J; junction bases unmatched: 9. There are 18 residues in the CDR3. Germline V gives CDR1 MGHRA, CDR2 YSYEKL.

This rearrangement joins TRBV19 to TRBJ1-1; 8 bases match TRBD1. The CDR3 spans 17 residues. Germline trimming cut 7 bases from V and 0 bases from J; bases unmatched to any gene: 13. Germline-derived CDR1 and CDR2 are LNHDA and SQIVND (reference sequence). Here the CDR3 reads CASTRLGTGSLNTEAFF. The CDR3 nucleotides are TGTGCCAGTACTCGGTTGGGGACAGGTTCCCTGAACACTGAAGCTTTCTTT.

The count of this clone is one. The chain joins TRBV6-6 to TRBJ2-7; 11 bases are shared with TRBD2. CDR1 and CDR2 (germline): MNHNY, SVGAGI (reference sequence). This CDR3 is 16 amino acids long. V shed 0 bases, J shed 6 bases, and the junction held 7 bases outside the gene matches. Written as DNA, the CDR3 is TGTGCCAGCAGTTACTCCGTAGCGGGGGGGCCGTCCGAGCAGTACTTC. This translates into CASSYSVAGGPSEQYF.

This clone was recorded a few times. The chain couples TRBV6-4 to TRBJ2-7; TRBD1 aligns across 7 bases. V trimming: 6 bases; J trimming: 7 bases; junction bases outside the gene matches: 12. CDR1 is MRHNA and CDR2 is SNTAGT in the germline V gene. The CDR3 totals 14 residues. CDR3 sequence (DNA): TGTGCCAGCAGCCCAGGGCTGGAACAGGGGGAGCAGTACTTC. It codes for CASSPGLEQGEQYF.

The rearrangement links TRBV28 to TRBJ1-6; 7 nucleotides agree with TRBD1. With 1 base clipped from V and 14 bases from J, the junction kept 14 bases outside the gene matches. Per the germline V gene, CDR1 is MDHEN and CDR2 is SYDVKM. The CDR3 covers 16 residues. CDR3 region: CASSLSGTAYVLALHF. The CDR3 nucleotides are TGTGCCAGCAGTTTATCTGGGACAGCCTACGTGTTGGCCCTCCACTTT.

This sequence joins TRBV19 and TRBJ2-2, with D possibly matching TRBD2 (5 bases). The CDR3 spans 13 residues. V lost 3 bases, J lost 6 bases, and 8 bases lay in between. Germline V gives CDR1 LNHDA, CDR2 SQIVND (reference sequence). The CDR3 reads CASSITGAGELFF. CDR3 DNA: TGTGCCAGTAGTATTACCGGGGCCGGGGAGCTGTTTTTT.

Of note for this clone: In the same sample, other DNA sequences code for this CDR3. The chain uses TRBV28 and TRBJ1-1, with a tentative D call TRBD1 (6 bases). The V end lost 3 bases, the J end lost 1 base, and 12 bases lay between the germline ends. This CDR3 contains 15 residues. CDR1 and CDR2 (germline): MDHEN, SYDVKM. The CDR3 sequence is CASSLSLTGNTEAFF. As DNA, the CDR3 is TGTGCCAGCAGTTTGTCTCTGACAGGGAACACTGAAGCTTTCTTT. Together with reference TRBV28 and TRBJ1-1, the CDR3 gives the full variable domain: DVKVTQSSRYLVKRTGEKVFLECVQDMDHENMFWYRQDPGLGLRLIYFSYDVKMKEKGDIPEGYSVSREKKERFSLILESASTNQTSMYLCASSLSLTGNTEAFFGQGTRLTVV.

V and J are TRBV28 and TRBJ2-5; a possible D gene is TRBD2 (6 bases). CDR3 length: 14 residues. CDR1 MDHEN and CDR2 SYDVKM come from the germline V gene. Trimming took 6 bases from V and 0 from J, leaving 11 bases between them. The CDR3 protein is CASSRRGNQETQYF. In nucleotides, the CDR3 is TGTGCCAGCAGCCGGCGGGGCAACCAAGAGACCCAGTACTTC.

This clone was seen a single time. This chain links TRBV18 with TRBJ2-1, with D possibly matching TRBD2 (6 bases). The CDR3 is 22 residues long. Germline V gene data show CDR1 as KGHSH and CDR2 as LQKENI. V shed 1 base and J shed 6 bases, with 34 bases lying between them. CDR3 sequence: CASSPHPWWRGAMIGYTNEQFF. CDR3 coding DNA: TGTGCCAGCTCACCACATCCTTGGTGGAGGGGCGCAATGATTGGGTATACCAATGAGCAGTTCTTC.

In DNA, the CDR3 is TGTGCCAGTAGTATAGGTGGGGGGGCTGTCGAGCAGTACTTC. Its translation: CASSIGGGAVEQYF. V gene TRBV19 combines with J gene TRBJ2-7; D may be TRBD2 (7 bases). This CDR3 region has 14 residues. V lost 1 base, J lost 6 bases, and 13 bases lay in between. Germline V gene data show CDR1 as LNHDA and CDR2 as SQIVND (reference sequence).

This clone has just one count. V is TRBV5-5 and J is TRBJ1-2; 12 bases map to TRBD1. CDR3 length equals 15 residues. J was trimmed by 8 bases and V by 1 base; bases with no gene match: 6. Germline CDR1 SGHKS, CDR2 YYEKEE (reference sequence). The CDR3 region has the DNA TGTGCCAGCAGCTTGAGCCGGGACAGGGGGCTCGGCTACACCTTC. Its protein product is CASSLSRDRGLGYTF.

The chain uses TRBV5-5 and TRBJ2-4; TRBD1 aligns across 8 bases. V trimming: 4 bases; J trimming: 3 bases; junction bases outside the gene matches: 12. From germline, CDR1 is SGHKS and CDR2 YYEKEE (reference sequence). The CDR3 loop spans 17 amino acids. The DNA for the CDR3 is TGTGCCAGCAGCAAAGAGGACAGGGACCGATTCAAAAACATTCAGTACTTC. Its translation: CASSKEDRDRFKNIQYF.

The V and J genes are TRBV7-9 and TRBJ1-2; the match to TRBD1 covers 8 bases. J lost 2 bases, V lost 1 base, and 0 bases had no gene match. Germline lookup yields CDR1 SEHNR and CDR2 FQNEAQ (reference sequence). The CDR3 is made up of 14 amino acids. The CDR3 region is CASSLGQGNYGYTF. CDR3 DNA: TGTGCCAGCAGCTTAGGACAGGGGAACTATGGCTACACCTTC.

V gene TRBV27 combines with J gene TRBJ2-3; 9 bases map to TRBD1. The CDR3 covers 17 residues. The germline V gene has CDR1 MNHEY and CDR2 SMNVEV (reference sequence). V was pared by 3 bases and J by 3 bases, with 10 bases of the junction left unmatched. This chain's CDR3 is CASSFSWNRGQTDTQYF. CDR3 sequence (DNA): TGTGCCAGCAGTTTTAGTTGGAACAGGGGGCAAACAGATACGCAGTATTTT.

The gene calls are TRBV10-3 and TRBJ1-6, with 7 bases lining up with TRBD1. With 6 bases clipped from V and 10 bases from J, the junction kept 9 bases outside the gene matches. Germline CDR1 ENHRY, CDR2 SYGVKD. The CDR3 spans 14 residues. As DNA, the CDR3 is TGTGCCATCAGCTCGACAGGGAACTTGTCACCCCTCCACTTT. It codes for CAISSTGNLSPLHF.

The chain carries TRBV5-1 and TRBJ1-1, with a possible D match to TRBD1 (5 bases). The length of the CDR3 is 18 residues. V was clipped by 0 bases and J by 1 base, with 19 bases between them. Germline lookup yields CDR1 SGHRS and CDR2 YFSETQ. The CDR3 region has the DNA TGCGCCAGCAGCTTGGCCTCCACCGGAGGGGTGAGGAACACTGAAGCTTTCTTT. Protein product: CASSLASTGGVRNTEAFF.

The genes are TRBV6-5 and TRBJ2-7; 9 nucleotides agree with TRBD1. The germline V gene encodes CDR1 MNHEY and CDR2 SVGAGI. V lost 6 bases, J lost 5 bases, and 8 bases stayed unmatched. The CDR3 extends over 14 amino acids. CDR3 in amino acids: CASRRGQGPHEQYF. DNA of the CDR3: TGTGCCAGCAGACGGGGACAGGGTCCCCACGAGCAGTACTTC.

V and J are TRBV28 and TRBJ1-2; D perhaps matches TRBD1 (5 bases). This CDR3 comprises 13 residues. V shed 5 bases and J shed 4 bases, with 11 bases lying between them. CDR1 MDHEN and CDR2 SYDVKM come from the germline V gene. CDR3 in DNA: TGTGCCAGCAGTCCCGGAGGGGCCTATGGCTACACCTTC. As protein: CASSPGGAYGYTF.

This clone was detected a few times. The chain carries TRBV10-3 and TRBJ1-5, with D possibly matching TRBD1 (6 bases). Per germline, CDR1 ENHRY and CDR2 SYGVKD. CDR3 length: 14 residues. The V and J ends lost 10 bases and 1 base respectively, with 14 bases between them. CDR3: CATEGDQSNQPQHF. The DNA for the CDR3 is TGTGCCACCGAGGGGGATCAGAGCAATCAGCCCCAGCATTTT.

V is TRBV19 and J is TRBJ2-7; D is possibly TRBD1 (6 bases). Germline-derived CDR1 and CDR2 are LNHDA and SQIVND (reference sequence). The CDR3 length is 15 residues. Deletions cut 6 bases from V and 0 bases from J, with 15 bases between. The CDR3 here is CASSPSDRSSYEQYF. As DNA, the CDR3 is TGTGCCAGTAGCCCGTCGGACAGAAGCTCCTACGAGCAGTACTTC.

This clone appeared once. This chain links TRBV7-2 with TRBJ2-1, with D tentatively TRBD2 (5 bases). The CDR3 is 14 residues long. Germline CDR1 SGHTA, CDR2 FQGNSA. Trimming shortened V by 5 bases and J by 7 bases, and 15 bases separated the two germline ends. The DNA for the CDR3 is TGTGCCAGCAGCCGGGGTGAGGCCTTTAATGAGCAGTTCTTC. It specifies CASSRGEAFNEQFF.

The CDR3 DNA reads as TGCGCCAGCAGCTTATCCCGCAGTCGATTAAACACTGAAGCTTTCTTT. It yields the protein CASSLSRSRLNTEAFF. The chain carries TRBV5-1 and TRBJ1-1; D is unclear. Germline V CDR1 and CDR2: SGHRS, YFSETQ. V was clipped by 2 bases and J by 2 bases, with 16 bases between them. The CDR3 covers 16 residues.